The 6 T cell receptor beta chains presented below share a single source sample, sequenced in a study of blood T cell repertoires in COVID-19. The assay was immunoSEQ multiplex PCR, and TCRdb's table has in-frame clones only and misses some. In the table there are about 320,000 clones, around 89% of which are singletons. Material for sequencing was peripheral blood. The receptors come from a man between 18 and 35 years old who had recovered from COVID-19.

The genes are TRBV30 and TRBJ1-6; possibly TRBD1 for D (5 bases). CDR1 is GTSNPN, CDR2 SVGIG, per germline (reference sequence). The V end was cut by 0 bases, the J end by 7 bases, with 10 bases between. This CDR3 comprises 14 residues. CDR3 in DNA: TGTGCCTGGAGTGTTAAGACAGTGAATTCACCCCTCCACTTT. It translates to CAWSVKTVNSPLHF. Full variable domain (remainder filled in from reference TRBV30 and TRBJ1-6): SQTIHQWPATLVQPVGSPLSLECTVEGTSNPNLYWYRQAAGRGLQLLFYSVGIGQISSEVPQNLSASRPQDRQFILSSKKLLLSDSGFYLCAWSVKTVNSPLHFGNGTRLTVT.

This clone was seen only once. V gene TRBV12-5 combines with J gene TRBJ2-1; 7 bases agree with TRBD1. This CDR3 is 17 amino acids long. V lost 0 bases, J lost 4 bases, and 9 bases stayed unmatched. The germline CDR1 and CDR2 sequences are LGHNT and FRNRAP. The CDR3 coding sequence is TGTGCTAGTGGTTTGGTTCTGGGATTGGGACAGTACAATGAGCAGTTCTTC. Amino acids: CASGLVLGLGQYNEQFF. The full variable domain, in which reference TRBV12-5 and TRBJ2-1 provide the parts outside the CDR3, is DARVTQTPRHKVTEMGQEVTMRCQPILGHNTVFWYRQTMMQGLELLAYFRNRAPLDDSGMPKDRFSAEMPDATLATLKIQPSEPRDSAVYFCASGLVLGLGQYNEQFFGPGTRLTVL.

This clone was recorded a few times. The chain has TRBV9 and TRBJ2-7; the D gene is possibly TRBD2 (6 bases). This CDR3 spans 15 amino acids. The germline V gene encodes CDR1 SGDLS and CDR2 YYNGEE. Between the trimmed V and J ends, which lost 0 bases and 4 bases, there was a span of 14 bases. Written as DNA, the CDR3 is TGTGCCAGCAGCGTAGGTGGAGGGGTGCCGTACGAGCAGTACTTC. This codes for CASSVGGGVPYEQYF. The whole variable domain, remainder taken from reference TRBV9 and TRBJ2-7, is DSGVTQTPKHLITATGQRVTLRCSPRSGDLSVYWYQQSLDQGLQFLIQYYNGEERAKGNILERFSAQQFPDLHSELNLSSLELGDSALYFCASSVGGGVPYEQYFGPGTRLTVT.

A note on this clone: A read error may account for a junction end that differs from germline. The V call is TRBV7-3, the J call TRBJ1-2; D call uncertain. Germline-derived CDR1 and CDR2 are SGHTA and FQGTGA. The CDR3 extends over 11 amino acids. The CDR3, as DNA: TGTGCCAGCAGCATCAACACCTCAGGCGCCTTC. Amino acid sequence: CASSINTSGAF.

V usage is TRBV18 and J usage is TRBJ2-2; 7 bases align to TRBD1. V trimming: 0 bases; J trimming: 6 bases; junction bases outside the gene matches: 1. This CDR3 comprises 14 residues. Germline CDR1 KGHSH, CDR2 LQKENI. CDR3 sequence (DNA): TGTGCCAGCTCACCACCCACAGGGGCCGGGGAGCTGTTTTTT. Protein sequence: CASSPPTGAGELFF.

This clone was picked up one time. The J gene is TRBJ2-2, the V gene TRBV3-1 (or the pseudogene TRBV3-2); 12 nucleotides agree with TRBD2. V lost 4 bases to trimming and J lost 4 bases; unmatched junction nucleotides: 4. Looked up from germline, CDR1 is LGHDT and CDR2 is YNNKEL (reference sequence). CDR3 length equals 16 residues. CDR3 sequence reads: CASSPGLAGVTGELFF. CDR3 DNA sequence: TGTGCCAGCAGCCCGGGACTAGCGGGTGTCACCGGGGAGCTGTTTTTT.